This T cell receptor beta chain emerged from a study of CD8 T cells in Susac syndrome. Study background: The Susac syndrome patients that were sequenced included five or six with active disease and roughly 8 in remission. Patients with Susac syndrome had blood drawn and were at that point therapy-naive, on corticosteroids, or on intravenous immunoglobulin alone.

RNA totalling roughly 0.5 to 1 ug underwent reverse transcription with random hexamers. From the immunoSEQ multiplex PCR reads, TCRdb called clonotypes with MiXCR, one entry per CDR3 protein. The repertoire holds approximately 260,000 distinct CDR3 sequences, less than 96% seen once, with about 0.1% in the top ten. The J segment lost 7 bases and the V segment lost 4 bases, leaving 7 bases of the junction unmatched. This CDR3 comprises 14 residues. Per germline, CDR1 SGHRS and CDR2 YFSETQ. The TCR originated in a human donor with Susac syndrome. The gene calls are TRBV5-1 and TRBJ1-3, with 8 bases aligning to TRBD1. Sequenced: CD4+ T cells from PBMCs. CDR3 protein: CASSQQGELNTIYF. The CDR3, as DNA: TGCGCCAGCAGCCAACAGGGGGAGTTGAACACCATATATTTT.